The source of this TCR beta chain is a study of lymphopenia after photon versus proton radiotherapy. Produced via immunoSEQ multiplex PCR; TCRdb's table is partial and in-frame only. The table includes about 50,000 clones, 83% detected once. By its share, this clone is medium-sized. Its antigen is still unknown. The junction does not match germline at one end; this may be a read error. General study results and limits: Survival link was tested only in deceased patients; proton benefit remains a possibility. Under photons, naive T cells and diversity fell while effector/memory populations rose.

The CDR3 sequence is 16 residues long. Germline V lookup: CDR1 KGHSH, CDR2 LQKENI. V is TRBV18 and J is TRBJ1-2; D is perhaps TRBD1 (6 bases). The receptor was isolated from a middle-aged man with gastric cancer. The sequences come from peripheral blood, collected from a patient treated with photon-based radiotherapy. The CDR3 DNA follows: TGTGCCAGCTCCCCACAGGACGGACAGCCTGCGTATGGCTACACCTTC. The encoded protein is CASSPQDGQPAYGYTF.